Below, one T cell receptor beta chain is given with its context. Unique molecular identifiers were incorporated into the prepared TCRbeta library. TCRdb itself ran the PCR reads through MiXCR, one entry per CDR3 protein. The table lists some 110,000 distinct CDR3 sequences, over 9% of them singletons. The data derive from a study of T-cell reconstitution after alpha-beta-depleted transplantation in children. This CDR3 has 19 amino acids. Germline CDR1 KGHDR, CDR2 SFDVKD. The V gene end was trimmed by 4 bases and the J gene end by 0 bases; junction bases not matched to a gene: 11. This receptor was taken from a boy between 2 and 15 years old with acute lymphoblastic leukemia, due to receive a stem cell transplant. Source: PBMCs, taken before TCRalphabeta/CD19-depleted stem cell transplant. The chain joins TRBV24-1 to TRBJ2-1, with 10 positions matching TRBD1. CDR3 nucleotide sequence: TGTGCCACCAGTGACCTGGGACAGGGGCGCGGTAGCTCCTACAATGAGCAGTTCTTC. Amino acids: CATSDLGQGRGSSYNEQFF.